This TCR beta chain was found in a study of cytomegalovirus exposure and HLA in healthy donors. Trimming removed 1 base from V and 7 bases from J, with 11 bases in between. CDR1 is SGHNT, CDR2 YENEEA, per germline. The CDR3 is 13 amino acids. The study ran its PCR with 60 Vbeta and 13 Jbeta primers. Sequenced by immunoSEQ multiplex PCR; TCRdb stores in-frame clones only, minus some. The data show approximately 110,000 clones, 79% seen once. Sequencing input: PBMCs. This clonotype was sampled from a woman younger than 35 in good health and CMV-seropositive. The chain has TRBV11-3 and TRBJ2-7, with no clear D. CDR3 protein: CASSLVAPSEQYF. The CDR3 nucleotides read TGTGCCAGCAGCTTAGTGGCTCCTTCGGAGCAGTACTTC.